The entry that follows covers one T cell receptor (beta chain) sequence. No antigen is known for it. The entry originates in a study of cytotoxic CD8 clonotypes in ibrutinib-treated CLL. The overall study: By median about 69 months, around twelve had progressed and about 15 stayed remitted; responses had been 2 complete and around 25 partial. A mean of roughly 250,000 productive templates and over 75,000 productive rearrangements was obtained per sample.

The CDR3 runs 17 residues. The V end was cut by 8 bases, the J end by 5 bases, with 27 bases between. Germline CDR1 WNHNN, CDR2 SYGVQD (reference sequence). General study points: At ibrutinib response, clonality increased, and at progression it declined back toward baseline.

Here immunoSEQ multiplex PCR was the method, and the copy in TCRdb shows in-frame clones only, minus some. The table has 15,000 to 20,000 clones, 68% seen once. The chain carries TRBV10-1 and TRBJ2-5, with D perhaps TRBD2 (5 bases). Sequencing used PBMCs, obtained before ibrutinib treatment. This TCR was sampled from a human donor with chronic lymphocytic leukemia. The CDR3: CASCPLWRPGFWETQYF. For the CDR3, the DNA is TGCGCCAGCTGCCCCCTCTGGCGGCCGGGGTTTTGGGAGACCCAGTACTTC.